The 21 T cell receptor beta chains below were found in one sample sequenced in a study of blood T cell repertoires in COVID-19 (TCRdb year 2020). Library creation used the immunoSEQ multiplex PCR assay. As stored in TCRdb, this immuneACCESS dataset retains in-frame rearrangements with V and J assigned. A fraction of the clones does not appear; measured against another copy, unresolved V genes explain less than half of the discrepancy, and the remainder lacks a known reason. The sample data list roughly 250,000 clones, and around four fifths of these were observed just once. The ten most abundant clones make up 5.5% to 7.5% of the sample. Input material: peripheral blood. The source of these receptors is a woman in her fifties or sixties with active or convalescent COVID-19.

CDR3 sequence (DNA): TGTGCCAGCAGCCAGGGACAGGGGTTCTATGGCTACACCTTC. It specifies CASSQGQGFYGYTF. The chain uses TRBV3-1 (or the pseudogene TRBV3-2) and TRBJ1-2; 10 bases line up with TRBD1. CDR1 and CDR2 from the germline V gene are LGHDT and YNNKEL (reference sequence). J lost 4 bases, V lost 3 bases, and 2 bases had no gene match. This CDR3 spans 14 amino acids.

The V and J genes are TRBV18 and TRBJ2-3; perhaps TRBD1 as D (6 bases). Trimming stripped 4 bases from V and 2 bases from J, with 19 bases between. Germline CDR1 KGHSH, CDR2 LQKENI. CDR3 length: 17 residues. The CDR3 sequence is CASSLIQGWATTDTQYF. CDR3 DNA: TGTGCCAGCTCACTCATACAGGGATGGGCAACCACAGATACGCAGTATTTT.

A single count supports this clone. J is TRBJ1-1 and V is TRBV5-5, with 7 bases aligning to TRBD1. Germline lookup yields CDR1 SGHKS and CDR2 YYEKEE (reference sequence). V lost 0 bases and J lost 4; bases outside the gene matches: 3. CDR3 length: 14 residues. The CDR3 loop is CASSLGQGPTEAFF. The CDR3 DNA sequence: TGTGCCAGCAGCTTGGGACAGGGACCCACTGAAGCTTTCTTT.

The chain has TRBV5-6 and TRBJ2-7; D is possibly TRBD1 (5 bases). Trimming shortened V by 8 bases and J by 1 base, and 16 bases separated the two germline ends. This CDR3 region has 14 residues. The germline CDR1 and CDR2 sequences are SGHDT and YYEEEE. CDR3 sequence: CASSILQASYEQYV. The CDR3 DNA reads TGTGCCAGTTCAATTTTACAGGCTTCCTACGAGCAGTACGTC.

The table lists this clone with a few counts. The V gene is TRBV5-5, the J gene TRBJ2-3; D might be TRBD1 (5 bases). The V end lost 2 bases, the J end lost 12 bases, and 19 bases lay between the germline ends. The V gene's germline CDR1 is SGHKS and CDR2 YYEKEE (reference sequence). This CDR3 region has 14 residues. CDR3 nucleotide sequence: TGTGCCAGCAGCTTCAGGGTTCCAGAGCGCGCACAGTATTTT. Protein: CASSFRVPERAQYF.

In nucleotides, the CDR3 is TGCAGCGTTGAATCCCGGACAGGGGACTTCACCGGGGAGCTGTTTTTT. This encodes CSVESRTGDFTGELFF. The rearrangement uses TRBV29-1 and TRBJ2-2; 9 bases are a match to TRBD1. Germline V gene lookup returns CDR1 SQVTM and CDR2 ANQGSEA. The CDR3 consists of 16 residues. J was trimmed by 4 bases and V by 2 bases; bases with no gene match: 8.

CDR3 amino acids: CSGTLQRGTEAFF. The CDR3 DNA sequence: TGCAGCGGAACACTTCAAAGGGGCACTGAAGCTTTCTTT. The chain employs TRBV29-1 and TRBJ1-1, with D perhaps matching TRBD1 (5 bases). The CDR3 length is 13 residues. The germline V gene has CDR1 SQVTM and CDR2 ANQGSEA. Deletions cut 7 bases from V and 4 bases from J, with 16 bases between.

This rearrangement joins TRBV7-9 to TRBJ1-1; D might be TRBD1 (5 bases). Germline values: CDR1 SEHNR, CDR2 FQNEAQ (reference sequence). V shed 5 bases and J shed 4 bases, with 17 bases lying between them. The CDR3 totals 15 residues. Here the CDR3 reads CASSLLVGTSTEAFF. For the CDR3, the DNA is TGTGCCAGCAGCCTCCTGGTGGGGACTTCCACTGAAGCTTTCTTT. Using reference TRBV7-9 and TRBJ1-1 for the parts outside the CDR3, the full variable domain is DTGVSQNPRHKITKRGQNVTFRCDPISEHNRLYWYRQTLGQGPEFLTYFQNEAQLEKSRLLSDRFSAERPKGSFSTLEIQRTEQGDSAMYLCASSLLVGTSTEAFFGQGTRLTVV.

The gene calls are TRBV29-1 and TRBJ1-1, with D possibly being TRBD1 (5 bases). In germline, CDR1 is SQVTM, CDR2 ANQGSEA. The CDR3 is made up of 12 amino acids. The V and J ends lost 6 bases and 4 bases respectively, with 12 bases between them. The CDR3 is CSVGVGGTEAFF. In nucleotides, the CDR3 is TGCAGCGTAGGGGTCGGGGGCACTGAAGCTTTCTTT.

The chain is built from TRBV5-6 and TRBJ2-2; no clear D. CDR3 length equals 14 residues. The ends were cut back, 4 bases at V and 6 bases at J, with 13 bases in the middle. Germline V gene lookup returns CDR1 SGHDT and CDR2 YYEEEE. This CDR3 is CASSPLRSSGELFF. Here the CDR3 DNA reads TGTGCCAGCAGCCCACTAAGGAGTTCCGGGGAGCTGTTTTTT.

The chain links TRBV7-9 to TRBJ1-4, with TRBD1 matching over 8 bases. Germline CDR1 and CDR2: SEHNR and FQNEAQ (reference sequence). This CDR3 is 14 amino acids long. V shed 1 base and J 8 bases; nucleotides not matched to a gene: 3. The CDR3 sequence: CASSLDGTGEKLFF. DNA of the CDR3: TGTGCCAGCAGCTTAGATGGGACAGGCGAAAAACTGTTTTTT.

This chain joins TRBV7-2 and TRBJ2-3, with D maybe TRBD2 (5 bases). Germline CDR1 reads SGHTA; CDR2 reads FQGNSA. The CDR3 contains 17 residues. Trimming took 5 bases from V and 4 from J, leaving 22 bases between them. CDR3 in amino acids: CASSPEAPPLVADTQYF. For the CDR3, the DNA is TGTGCCAGCAGCCCCGAGGCCCCCCCACTAGTTGCAGATACGCAGTATTTT.

The CDR3 DNA sequence: TGTGCCAGCAGTGAGATGGACAGCAATTCACCCCTCCACTTT. As protein: CASSEMDSNSPLHF. The rearrangement links TRBV2 to TRBJ1-6; possibly TRBD1 for D (6 bases). V was pared by 3 bases and J by 7 bases, with 10 bases between. This CDR3 has 14 amino acids. The germline V gene encodes CDR1 SNHLY and CDR2 FYNNEI. Supplemented by reference TRBV2 and TRBJ1-6, the full variable domain reads EPEVTQTPSHQVTQMGQEVILRCVPISNHLYFYWYRQILGQKVEFLVSFYNNEISEKSEIFDDQFSVERPDGSNFTLKIRSTKLEDSAMYFCASSEMDSNSPLHFGNGTRLTVT.

CDR3 bases: TGTGCCAGCAGCCCTCACCAGGCCGATACGCAGTATTTT. It yields the protein CASSPHQADTQYF. J is TRBJ2-3 and V is TRBV9, with D hard to call. This CDR3 has 13 residues. Looked up from germline, CDR1 is SGDLS and CDR2 is YYNGEE. V shed 4 bases and J shed 6 bases, with 12 bases lying between them.

This rearrangement joins TRBV27 to TRBJ1-1; D call uncertain. In germline, CDR1 is MNHEY, CDR2 SMNVEV (reference sequence). The V end lost 2 bases, the J end lost 1 base, and 11 bases lay between the germline ends. CDR3 length: 15 amino acids. CDR3 bases: TGTGCCAGCAGTTTAGTCTCTAGAGGGAACACTGAAGCTTTCTTT. It specifies CASSLVSRGNTEAFF.

The gene calls are TRBV6-5 and TRBJ1-1; D may be TRBD1 (5 bases). Germline values: CDR1 MNHEY, CDR2 SVGAGI. Trimming pared 1 base from V and 0 bases from J, leaving 9 bases between. CDR3 size: 15 residues. The CDR3 DNA reads TGTGCCAGCAGTTACTGGGGGGTACTGAACACTGAAGCTTTCTTT. It codes for CASSYWGVLNTEAFF.

This chain links TRBV30 with TRBJ1-4, with a possible D match to TRBD1 (5 bases). Trimming removed 2 bases at V and 0 bases at J, with 13 bases between. The CDR3 is 16 residues long. Germline CDR1 is GTSNPN and CDR2 is SVGIG (reference sequence). The CDR3 reads CAWSWGRGATNEKLFF. As DNA, the CDR3 is TGTGCCTGGAGTTGGGGGAGGGGCGCAACTAATGAAAAACTGTTTTTT.

This clone occurred once. The gene calls are TRBV11-3 and TRBJ2-1; 7 bases agree with TRBD2. The CDR3 contains 14 residues. Germline values: CDR1 SGHNT, CDR2 YENEEA. V lost 5 bases to trimming and J lost 4 bases; unmatched junction nucleotides: 5. The DNA of the CDR3 is TGTGCCAGCAGCGCCCGGGGGGATTACAATGAGCAGTTCTTC. The encoded protein is CASSARGDYNEQFF.

V usage is TRBV7-9 and J usage is TRBJ1-2; tentatively, D is TRBD1 (5 bases). The CDR3 totals 16 residues. Deletions cut 4 bases from V and 5 bases from J, with 20 bases between. Germline V lookup: CDR1 SEHNR, CDR2 FQNEAQ (reference sequence). CDR3 DNA: TGTGCCAGCAGCTACATCCCGACAGCAACCATTTATGGCTACACCTTC. It encodes CASSYIPTATIYGYTF.

The chain joins TRBV27 to TRBJ1-1, with D perhaps matching TRBD1 (5 bases). There are 14 residues in the CDR3. V was clipped by 1 base and J by 2 bases, with 8 bases between them. Germline V gives CDR1 MNHEY, CDR2 SMNVEV (reference sequence). The CDR3 sequence is CASSLFRGNTEAFF. In nucleotides, the CDR3 is TGTGCCAGCAGTTTATTTAGGGGTAACACTGAAGCTTTCTTT.

The chain recombines TRBV11-3 with TRBJ2-6, with TRBD1 matching 11 bases. This CDR3 region has 17 residues. Unmatched junction bases numbered 6, after V lost 4 bases and J lost 4 bases. CDR1 is SGHNT and CDR2 is YENEEA in the germline V gene. CDR3 in amino acids: CASSSGQGDRGANVLTF. In DNA form, the CDR3 reads TGTGCCAGCAGCTCGGGACAGGGGGACAGGGGGGCCAACGTCCTGACTTTC.